These 16 T cell receptor beta chains came from one sample sequenced in a study of cytomegalovirus exposure and HLA in healthy donors. Profiling relied on immunoSEQ multiplex PCR, and the TCRdb table lists in-frame clones only, not all of them. The profile shows approximately 200,000 clones, 81% of them singletons. The sequenced material came from PBMCs. The receptors shown here come from a woman aged 25 to 39 in good health and CMV-seronegative.

The chain joins TRBV7-3 to TRBJ2-3; TRBD1 agrees at 8 bases. CDR3 length: 13 residues. CDR1 and CDR2 from the germline V gene are SGHTA and FQGTGA. V shed 5 bases and J 7 bases; nucleotides not matched to a gene: 5. This CDR3 reads CASSLQGAYTQYF. CDR3 bases: TGTGCCAGCAGCCTCCAGGGGGCCTATACGCAGTATTTT.

The chain carries TRBV4-2 and TRBJ2-5; no clear D gene. This CDR3 is 14 amino acids long. Per germline, CDR1 LGHNA and CDR2 YNFKEQ. V was pared by 0 bases and J by 5 bases, with 10 bases between. The CDR3 sequence is CASSQDLVPETQYF. For the CDR3, the DNA is TGTGCCAGCAGCCAAGATCTAGTTCCGGAGACCCAGTACTTC.

The rearrangement links TRBV5-1 to TRBJ2-2, with 9 bases matching TRBD1. This CDR3 region has 17 residues. Germline values: CDR1 SGHRS, CDR2 YFSETQ. Germline trimming cut 4 bases from V and 5 bases from J; bases unmatched to any gene: 12. CDR3 protein: CASSPGTGRVRTGELFF. In DNA, the CDR3 is TGCGCCAGCAGCCCCGGGACAGGGAGGGTTCGGACCGGGGAGCTGTTTTTT.

The chain couples TRBV2 to TRBJ1-6; 7 nucleotides agree with TRBD1. The CDR3 consists of 16 residues. CDR1 is SNHLY, CDR2 FYNNEI, per germline. Trimming removed 6 bases from V and 3 bases from J; junction bases left unmatched: 8. The DNA of the CDR3 is TGTGCCAGCAGCGTGGGACAGCTTATCTATAATTCACCCCTCCACTTT. It codes for CASSVGQLIYNSPLHF.

The J gene is TRBJ1-1, the V gene TRBV2; TRBD1 agrees at 9 bases. The length of the CDR3 is 15 residues. CDR1 is SNHLY and CDR2 is FYNNEI in the germline V gene. Unmatched junction bases numbered 9, after V lost 6 bases and J lost 4 bases. The CDR3 reads CASRLTTGGGTEAFF. DNA of the CDR3: TGTGCCAGCAGACTCACCACAGGGGGCGGCACTGAAGCTTTCTTT.

This chain links TRBV2 with TRBJ1-1; TRBD1 matches 8 bases. The CDR3 has 15 amino acids. Germline values: CDR1 SNHLY, CDR2 FYNNEI. V was clipped by 5 bases and J by 10 bases; unmatched bases: 15. In DNA form, the CDR3 reads TGTGCCAGCAGTCGAATGGGACAGGTCGATCGACGAGCTTTCTTT. Its translation: CASSRMGQVDRRAFF.

This chain joins TRBV18 and TRBJ2-6; 9 bases are shared with TRBD1. This CDR3 is built from 18 residues. The trim removed 2 bases at V and 0 bases at J, leaving 5 bases unmatched. From germline, CDR1 is KGHSH and CDR2 LQKENI. The CDR3 loop is CASSPRTGALSGANVLTF. The CDR3 nucleotides are TGTGCCAGCTCACCAAGGACAGGGGCACTCTCTGGGGCCAACGTCCTGACTTTC. Using reference TRBV18 and TRBJ2-6 for the parts outside the CDR3, the full variable domain is NAGVMQNPRHLVRRRGQEARLRCSPMKGHSHVYWYRQLPEEGLKFMVYLQKENIIDESGMPKERFSAEFPKEGPSILRIQQVVRGDSAAYFCASSPRTGALSGANVLTFGAGSRLTVL.

V is TRBV30 and J is TRBJ1-1; 9 bases fit TRBD1. CDR1 is GTSNPN, CDR2 SVGIG, per germline (reference sequence). V lost 3 bases and J lost 4; bases outside the gene matches: 6. This CDR3 region has 14 residues. CDR3 in amino acids: CAWRGQGFGTEAFF. In DNA, the CDR3 is TGTGCCTGGAGAGGACAGGGGTTCGGCACTGAAGCTTTCTTT.

This chain links TRBV5-1 with TRBJ2-2; D is ambiguous. V was pared by 6 bases and J by 0 bases, with 6 bases between. The CDR3 is 13 amino acids. Germline CDR1 reads SGHRS; CDR2 reads YFSETQ. CDR3 DNA: TGCGCCAGCACCCTTTCGAACACCGGGGAGCTGTTTTTT. Translating gives CASTLSNTGELFF.

This clone was seen once. The chain links TRBV27 to TRBJ1-1; D might be TRBD1 (6 bases). Germline lookup yields CDR1 MNHEY and CDR2 SMNVEV (reference sequence). V gave up 6 bases and J gave up 2 bases, with 16 bases separating them. The length of the CDR3 is 15 residues. The CDR3 DNA reads TGTGCCAGCAGCAACAACAGGGTCCTCAACACTGAAGCTTTCTTT. Its protein product is CASSNNRVLNTEAFF.

The rearrangement links TRBV28 to TRBJ2-7; D may be TRBD1 (5 bases). CDR1 is MDHEN and CDR2 is SYDVKM in the germline V gene. The CDR3 runs to 15 residues. The V end was cut by 5 bases, the J end by 1 base, with 15 bases between. CDR3 residues: CASSTQGQGSYEQYF. CDR3 nucleotide sequence: TGTGCCAGCAGTACTCAGGGCCAGGGTTCCTACGAGCAGTACTTC. Drawing the rest from reference TRBV28 and TRBJ2-7, the complete variable domain is DVKVTQSSRYLVKRTGEKVFLECVQDMDHENMFWYRQDPGLGLRLIYFSYDVKMKEKGDIPEGYSVSREKKERFSLILESASTNQTSMYLCASSTQGQGSYEQYFGPGTRLTVT.

This rearrangement joins TRBV27 to TRBJ1-1; tentative D call: TRBD1 (6 bases). This CDR3 comprises 14 residues. V was shortened by 3 bases and J by 4 bases, with 12 bases between the two germline ends. CDR1 MNHEY and CDR2 SMNVEV come from the germline V gene (reference sequence). CDR3 sequence: CASSFRGGATEAFF. CDR3 bases: TGTGCCAGCAGTTTCCGTGGGGGGGCCACTGAAGCTTTCTTT.

The chain employs TRBV6-5 and TRBJ1-1; D not certain. CDR3 length: 15 amino acids. V lost 8 bases, J lost 1 base, and 17 bases lay in between. Germline CDR1 and CDR2: MNHEY and SVGAGI. CDR3 sequence: CASASGGSGNTEAFF. The CDR3 DNA follows: TGTGCCAGCGCCTCCGGAGGGTCCGGGAACACTGAAGCTTTCTTT.

The chain carries TRBV5-1 and TRBJ2-5, with TRBD1 matching over 7 bases. After removal of 4 bases from V and 2 bases from J, the junction contained 5 bases not matched to a gene. Germline V lookup: CDR1 SGHRS, CDR2 YFSETQ. This CDR3 has 14 residues. CDR3 nucleotide sequence: TGCGCCAGCAGCATCGGACAGGTTCAAGAGACCCAGTACTTC. Its translation is CASSIGQVQETQYF.

The sample holds many counts of this clone. V gene TRBV9 combines with J gene TRBJ2-3; 11 bases are a match to TRBD2. CDR3 length equals 16 residues. Looked up from germline, CDR1 is SGDLS and CDR2 is YYNGEE. With V trimmed by 3 bases and J by 3 bases, 6 bases remained unmatched. CDR3 in amino acids: CASSARLAGITDTQYF. CDR3 nucleotide sequence: TGTGCCAGCAGCGCAAGACTAGCGGGGATAACAGATACGCAGTATTTT.

Turning to this clone: The same CDR3 can be traced to other DNA sequences in this sample. The V gene is TRBV5-1, the J gene TRBJ2-3; perhaps TRBD2 as D (6 bases). V lost 4 bases, J lost 6 bases, and 12 bases lay in between. Germline assignment: CDR1 SGHRS and CDR2 YFSETQ. The CDR3 sequence is 13 residues long. This CDR3 is CASSPGTLDTQYF. CDR3 bases: TGCGCCAGCAGCCCCGGGACTCTGGATACGCAGTATTTT.